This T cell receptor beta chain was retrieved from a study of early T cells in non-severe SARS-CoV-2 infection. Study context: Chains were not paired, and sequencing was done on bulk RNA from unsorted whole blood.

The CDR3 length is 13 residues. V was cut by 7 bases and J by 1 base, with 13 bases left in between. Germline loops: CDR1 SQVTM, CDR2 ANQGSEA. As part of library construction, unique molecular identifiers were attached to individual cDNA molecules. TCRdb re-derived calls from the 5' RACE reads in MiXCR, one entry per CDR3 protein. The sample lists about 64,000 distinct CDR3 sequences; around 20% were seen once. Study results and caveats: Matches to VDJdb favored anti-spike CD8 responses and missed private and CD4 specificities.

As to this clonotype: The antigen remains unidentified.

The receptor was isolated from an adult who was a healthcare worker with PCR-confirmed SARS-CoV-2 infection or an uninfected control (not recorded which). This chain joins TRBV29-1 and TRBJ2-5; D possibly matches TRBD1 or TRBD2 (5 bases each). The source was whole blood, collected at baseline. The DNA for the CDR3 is TGCAGCGCTGTGAGGGACGGCCAAGAGACCCAGTACTTC. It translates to CSAVRDGQETQYF.